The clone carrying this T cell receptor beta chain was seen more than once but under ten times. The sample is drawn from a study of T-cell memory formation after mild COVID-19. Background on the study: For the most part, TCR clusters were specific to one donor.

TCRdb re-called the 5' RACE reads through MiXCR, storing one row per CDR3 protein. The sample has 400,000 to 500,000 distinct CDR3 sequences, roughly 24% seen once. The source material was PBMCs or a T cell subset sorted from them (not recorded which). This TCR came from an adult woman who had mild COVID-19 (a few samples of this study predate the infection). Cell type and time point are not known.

The CDR3 reads CSARDQRGGPGELFF. As DNA, the CDR3 is TGCAGTGCTAGAGATCAGCGGGGGGGCCCCGGGGAGCTGTTTTTT. This chain connects TRBV20-1 to TRBJ2-2; 10 positions match TRBD2. Germline CDR1 reads DFQATT; CDR2 reads SNEGSKA (reference sequence). The J segment lost 6 bases and the V segment lost 0 bases, leaving 4 bases of the junction unmatched. This CDR3 is 15 amino acids long.